The sequence of this TCR beta chain was determined in a study of blood T cell repertoires in COVID-19. Study information: Spain, Italy and the United States supplied samples that represented acute and convalescent COVID-19. Sources were T cells, B-cell-depleted T cells, or PBMCs; the material itself was cDNA or gDNA.

Per the original data handling: The authors estimated nucleated cell counts from reference gene primer amplification. Generated by immunoSEQ multiplex PCR, the TCRdb table keeps only in-frame clones and is missing some. That table supplies the V and J calls and clone size; D and trimming were determined from the DNA. The table includes 250,000 to 300,000 clones, 70% to 75% detected once. This TCR was sampled from a woman older than 75 with acute or convalescent COVID-19. Sequencing used peripheral blood.

Here the CDR3 DNA reads TGTGCCAGCAGCCAAGTAGACAAGCAGTACTTC. Protein product: CASSQVDKQYF. The chain combines TRBV14 with TRBJ2-7; no clear D. The V gene lost 1 base and the J gene lost 8 bases, with 6 bases spanning the gap. This CDR3 is 11 amino acids long. CDR1 SGHDN and CDR2 FVKESK come from the germline V gene.